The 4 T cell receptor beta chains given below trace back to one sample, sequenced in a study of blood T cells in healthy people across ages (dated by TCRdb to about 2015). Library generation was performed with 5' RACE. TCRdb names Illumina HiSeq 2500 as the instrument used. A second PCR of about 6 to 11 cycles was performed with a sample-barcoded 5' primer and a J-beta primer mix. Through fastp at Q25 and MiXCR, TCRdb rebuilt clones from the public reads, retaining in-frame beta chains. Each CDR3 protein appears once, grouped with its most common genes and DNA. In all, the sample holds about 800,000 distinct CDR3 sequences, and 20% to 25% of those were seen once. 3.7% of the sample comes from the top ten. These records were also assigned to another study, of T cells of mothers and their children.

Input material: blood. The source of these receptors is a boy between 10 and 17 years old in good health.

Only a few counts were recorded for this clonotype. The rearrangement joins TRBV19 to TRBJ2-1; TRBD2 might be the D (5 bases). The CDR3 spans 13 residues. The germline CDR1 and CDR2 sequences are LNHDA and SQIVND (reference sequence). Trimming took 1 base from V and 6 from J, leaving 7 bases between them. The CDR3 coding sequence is TGTGCCAGTAGTATAGCGGGGAGCAATGAGCAGTTCTTC. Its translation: CASSIAGSNEQFF.

CDR3 sequence (DNA): TGTGCCAGCAGTCTGGGCCCGGGACTAGCGGGGAATGAGCAGTTCTTC. Its protein is CASSLGPGLAGNEQFF. This sequence joins TRBV27 and TRBJ2-5; 13 bases are shared with TRBD2. The J call is uncertain, as TRBJ2-1 better fits the DNA end. The CDR3 covers 16 residues. Germline V lookup: CDR1 MNHEY, CDR2 SMNVEV (reference sequence).

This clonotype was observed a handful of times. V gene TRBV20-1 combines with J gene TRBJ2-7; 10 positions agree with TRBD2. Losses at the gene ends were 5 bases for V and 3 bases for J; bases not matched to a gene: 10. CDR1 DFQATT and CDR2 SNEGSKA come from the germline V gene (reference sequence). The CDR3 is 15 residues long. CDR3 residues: CSAQEGLADYYEQYF. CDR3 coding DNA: TGCAGTGCTCAAGAAGGACTAGCGGATTACTACGAGCAGTACTTC.

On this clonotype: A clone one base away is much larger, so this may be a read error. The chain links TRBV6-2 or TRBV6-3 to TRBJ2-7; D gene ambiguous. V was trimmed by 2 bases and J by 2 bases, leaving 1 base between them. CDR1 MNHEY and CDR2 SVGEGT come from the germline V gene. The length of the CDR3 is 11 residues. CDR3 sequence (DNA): TGTGCCAGCAGTTACCCCTACGAGCAGTACTTC. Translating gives CASSYPYEQYF.